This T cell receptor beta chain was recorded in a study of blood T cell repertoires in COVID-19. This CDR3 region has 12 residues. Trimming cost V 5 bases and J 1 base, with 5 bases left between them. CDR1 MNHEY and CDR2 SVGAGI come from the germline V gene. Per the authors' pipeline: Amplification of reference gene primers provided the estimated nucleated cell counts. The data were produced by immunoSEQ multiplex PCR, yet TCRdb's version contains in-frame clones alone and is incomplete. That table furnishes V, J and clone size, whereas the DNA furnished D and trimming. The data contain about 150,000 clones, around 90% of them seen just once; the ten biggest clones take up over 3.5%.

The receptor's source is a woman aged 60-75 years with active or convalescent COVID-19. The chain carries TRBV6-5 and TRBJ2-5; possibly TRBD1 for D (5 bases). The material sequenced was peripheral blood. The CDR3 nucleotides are TGTGCCAGCAGTCAGGGCCAAGAGACCCAGTACTTC. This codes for CASSQGQETQYF.